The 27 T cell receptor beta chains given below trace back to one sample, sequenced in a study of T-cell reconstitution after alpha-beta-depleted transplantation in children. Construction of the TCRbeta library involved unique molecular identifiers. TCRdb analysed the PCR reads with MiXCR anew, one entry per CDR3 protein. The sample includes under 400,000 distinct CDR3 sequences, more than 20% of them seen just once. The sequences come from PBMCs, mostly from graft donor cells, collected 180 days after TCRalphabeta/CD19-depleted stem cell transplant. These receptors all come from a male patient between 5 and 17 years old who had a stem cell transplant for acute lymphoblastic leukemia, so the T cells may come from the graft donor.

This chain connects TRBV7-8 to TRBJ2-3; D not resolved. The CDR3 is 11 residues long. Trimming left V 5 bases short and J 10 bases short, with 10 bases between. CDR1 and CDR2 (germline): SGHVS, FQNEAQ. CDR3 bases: TGTGCCAGCAGCCTACAGTGGGCGCAGTATTTT. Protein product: CASSLQWAQYF. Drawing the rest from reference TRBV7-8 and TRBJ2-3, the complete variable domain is GAGVSQSPRYKVAKRGQDVALRCDPISGHVSLFWYQQALGQGPEFLTYFQNEAQLDKSGLPSDRFFAERPEGSVSTLKIQRTQQEDSAVYLCASSLQWAQYFGPGTRLTVL.

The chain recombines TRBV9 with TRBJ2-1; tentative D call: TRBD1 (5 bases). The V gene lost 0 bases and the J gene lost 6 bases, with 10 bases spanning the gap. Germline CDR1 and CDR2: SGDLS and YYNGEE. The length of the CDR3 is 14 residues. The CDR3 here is CASSVAQGVNEQFF. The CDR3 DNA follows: TGTGCCAGCAGCGTAGCACAAGGGGTCAATGAGCAGTTCTTC.

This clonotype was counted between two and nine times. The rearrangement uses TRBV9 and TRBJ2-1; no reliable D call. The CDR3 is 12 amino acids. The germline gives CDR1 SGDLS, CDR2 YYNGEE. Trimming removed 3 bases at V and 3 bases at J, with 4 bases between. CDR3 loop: CASSAGYNEQFF. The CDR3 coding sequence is TGTGCCAGCAGCGCAGGCTACAATGAGCAGTTCTTC.

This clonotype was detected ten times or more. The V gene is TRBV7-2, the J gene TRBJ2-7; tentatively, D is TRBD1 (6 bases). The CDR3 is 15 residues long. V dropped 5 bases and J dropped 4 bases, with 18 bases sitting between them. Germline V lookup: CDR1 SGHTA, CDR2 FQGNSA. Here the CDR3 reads CASSPRDNSIYEQYF. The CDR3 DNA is TGTGCCAGCAGCCCCCGGGACAATAGCATATACGAGCAGTACTTC.

CDR3 protein: CSENVRESSYNEQFF. The CDR3 region has the DNA TGCAGTGAAAATGTGCGGGAGAGCTCCTACAATGAGCAGTTCTTC. The V call is TRBV20-1, the J call TRBJ2-1, with 7 bases aligning to TRBD2. CDR1 is DFQATT and CDR2 is SNEGSKA in the germline V gene (reference sequence). V gave up 7 bases and J gave up 0 bases; unmatched junction bases: 9. The length of the CDR3 is 15 residues.

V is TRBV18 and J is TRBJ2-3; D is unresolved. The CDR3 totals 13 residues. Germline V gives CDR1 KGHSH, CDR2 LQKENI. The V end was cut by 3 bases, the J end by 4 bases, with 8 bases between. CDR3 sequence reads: CASSPTPADTQYF. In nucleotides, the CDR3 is TGTGCCAGCTCACCTACTCCGGCAGATACGCAGTATTTT.

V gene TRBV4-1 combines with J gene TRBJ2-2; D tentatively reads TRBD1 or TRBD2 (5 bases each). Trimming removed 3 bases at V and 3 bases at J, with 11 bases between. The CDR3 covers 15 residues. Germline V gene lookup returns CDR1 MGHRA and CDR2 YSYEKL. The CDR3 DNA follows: TGCGCCAGCAGCCATAGGGGACCCCACACCGGGGAGCTGTTTTTT. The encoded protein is CASSHRGPHTGELFF.

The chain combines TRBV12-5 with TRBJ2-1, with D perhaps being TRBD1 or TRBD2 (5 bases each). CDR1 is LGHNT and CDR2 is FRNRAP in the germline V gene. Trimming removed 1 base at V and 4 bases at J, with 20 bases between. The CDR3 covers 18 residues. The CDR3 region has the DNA TGTGCTAGTGGTTTGGAGGCTAAAGGGGACGGACATTACAATGAGCAGTTCTTC. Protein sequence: CASGLEAKGDGHYNEQFF.

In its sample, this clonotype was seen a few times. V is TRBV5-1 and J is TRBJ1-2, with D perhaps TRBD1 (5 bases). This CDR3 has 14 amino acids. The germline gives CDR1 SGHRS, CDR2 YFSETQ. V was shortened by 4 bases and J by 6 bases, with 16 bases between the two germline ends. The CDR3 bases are TGCGCCAGCAGCCAACAGGATAGGCCGGATGGCTACACCTTC. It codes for CASSQQDRPDGYTF. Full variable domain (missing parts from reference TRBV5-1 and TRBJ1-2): KAGVTQTPRYLIKTRGQQVTLSCSPISGHRSVSWYQQTPGQGLQFLFEYFSETQRNKGNFPGRFSGRQFSNSRSEMNVSTLELGDSALYLCASSQQDRPDGYTFGSGTRLTVV.

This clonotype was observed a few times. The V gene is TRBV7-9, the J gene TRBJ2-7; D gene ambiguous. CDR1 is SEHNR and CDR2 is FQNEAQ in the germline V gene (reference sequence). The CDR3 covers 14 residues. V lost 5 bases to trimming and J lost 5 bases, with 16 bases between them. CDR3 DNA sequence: TGTGCCAGCAGCCCTTGGCCGATAGTCCACGAGCAGTACTTC. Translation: CASSPWPIVHEQYF.

The CDR3 loop reads CASSQQGAYEQYF. In DNA form, the CDR3 reads TGCGCCAGCAGCCAACAGGGGGCCTACGAGCAGTACTTC. This chain links TRBV4-1 with TRBJ2-7; 7 positions agree with TRBD1. The CDR3 consists of 13 residues. The V gene's germline CDR1 is MGHRA and CDR2 YSYEKL. V shed 2 bases, J shed 2 bases, and the junction held 0 bases outside the gene matches.

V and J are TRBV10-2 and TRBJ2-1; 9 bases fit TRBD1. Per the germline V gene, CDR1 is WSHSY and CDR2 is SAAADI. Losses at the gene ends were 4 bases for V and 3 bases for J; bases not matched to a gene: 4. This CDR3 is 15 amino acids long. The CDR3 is CASSVGTGIYNEQFF. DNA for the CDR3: TGCGCCAGCAGTGTGGGGACAGGGATCTACAATGAGCAGTTCTTC.

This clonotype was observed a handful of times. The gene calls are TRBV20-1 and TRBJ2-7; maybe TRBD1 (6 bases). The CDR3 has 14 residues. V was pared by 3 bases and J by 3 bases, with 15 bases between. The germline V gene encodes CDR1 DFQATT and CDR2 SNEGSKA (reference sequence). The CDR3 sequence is CSASAPQGNYEQYF. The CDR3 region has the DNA TGCAGTGCTAGCGCCCCCCAGGGGAACTACGAGCAGTACTTC.

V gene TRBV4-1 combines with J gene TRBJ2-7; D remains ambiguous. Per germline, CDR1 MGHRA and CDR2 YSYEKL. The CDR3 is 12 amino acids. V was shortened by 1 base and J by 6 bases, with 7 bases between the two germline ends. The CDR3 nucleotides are TGCGCCAGCAGCCAAGTTAAGAGCGAGCAGTACTTC. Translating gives CASSQVKSEQYF.

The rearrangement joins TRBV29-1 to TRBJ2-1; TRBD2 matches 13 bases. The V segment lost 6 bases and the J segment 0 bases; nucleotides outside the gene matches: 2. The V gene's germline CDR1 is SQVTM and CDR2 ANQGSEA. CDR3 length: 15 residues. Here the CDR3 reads CSVGTSGISYNEQFF. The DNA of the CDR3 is TGCAGCGTAGGGACTAGCGGGATCTCCTACAATGAGCAGTTCTTC.

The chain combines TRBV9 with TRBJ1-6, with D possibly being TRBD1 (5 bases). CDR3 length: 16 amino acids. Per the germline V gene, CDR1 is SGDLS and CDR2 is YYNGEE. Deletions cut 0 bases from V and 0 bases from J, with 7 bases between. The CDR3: CASSVGGSSYNSPLHF. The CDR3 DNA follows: TGTGCCAGCAGCGTAGGGGGGAGCTCCTATAATTCACCCCTCCACTTT.

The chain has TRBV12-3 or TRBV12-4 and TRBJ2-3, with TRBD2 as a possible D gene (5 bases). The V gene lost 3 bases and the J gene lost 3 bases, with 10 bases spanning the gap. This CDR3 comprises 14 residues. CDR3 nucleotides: TGTGCCAGCAGTTTCCCCTCGGGGACAGATACGCAGTATTTT. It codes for CASSFPSGTDTQYF.

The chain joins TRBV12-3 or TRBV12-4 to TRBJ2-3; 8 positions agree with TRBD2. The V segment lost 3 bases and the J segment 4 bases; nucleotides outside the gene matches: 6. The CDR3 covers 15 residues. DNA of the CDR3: TGTGCCAGCAGTTTCGAAAGCGGGAGTCCAGATACGCAGTATTTT. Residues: CASSFESGSPDTQYF.

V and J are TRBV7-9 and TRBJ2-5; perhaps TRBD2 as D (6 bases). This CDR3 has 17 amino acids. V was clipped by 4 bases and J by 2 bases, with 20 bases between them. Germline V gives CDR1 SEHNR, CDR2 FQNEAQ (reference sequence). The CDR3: CASSWAAGGALQETQYF. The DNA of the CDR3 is TGTGCCAGCAGCTGGGCGGCAGGAGGGGCTCTACAAGAGACCCAGTACTTC.

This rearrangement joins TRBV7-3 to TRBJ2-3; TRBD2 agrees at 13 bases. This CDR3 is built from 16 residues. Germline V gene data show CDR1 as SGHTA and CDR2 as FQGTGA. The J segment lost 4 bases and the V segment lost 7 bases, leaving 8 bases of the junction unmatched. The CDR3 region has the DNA TGTGCCAGCAAGAGGACTAGCGGGAGTGGGGCAGATACGCAGTATTTT. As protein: CASKRTSGSGADTQYF.

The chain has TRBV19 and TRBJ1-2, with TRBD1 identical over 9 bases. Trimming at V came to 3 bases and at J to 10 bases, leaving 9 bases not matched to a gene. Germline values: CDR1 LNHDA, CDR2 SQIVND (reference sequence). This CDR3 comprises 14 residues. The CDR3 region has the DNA TGTGCCAGTAGTATCGCCGGGACAGGGTCTAACTACACCTTC. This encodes CASSIAGTGSNYTF.

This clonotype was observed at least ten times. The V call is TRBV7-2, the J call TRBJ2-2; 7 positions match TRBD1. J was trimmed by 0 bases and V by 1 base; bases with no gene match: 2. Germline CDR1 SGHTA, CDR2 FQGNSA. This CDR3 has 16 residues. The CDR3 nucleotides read TGTGCCAGCAGCTTAGGGACAGGCACGAACACCGGGGAGCTGTTTTTT. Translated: CASSLGTGTNTGELFF.

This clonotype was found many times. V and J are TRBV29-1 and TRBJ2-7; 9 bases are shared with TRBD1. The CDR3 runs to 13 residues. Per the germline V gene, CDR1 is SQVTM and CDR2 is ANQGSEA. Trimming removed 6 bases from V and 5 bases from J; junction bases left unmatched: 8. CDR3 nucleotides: TGCAGCGTCTCCGGGACAGGGTACCACGAGCAGTACTTC. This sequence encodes CSVSGTGYHEQYF.

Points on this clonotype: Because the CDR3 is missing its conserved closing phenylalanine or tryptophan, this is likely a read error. The CDR3 nucleotides are TGTGCCAGCTCATCCGAACCGGGACAGATCACAGATACGCAGTATCTT. It yields the protein CASSSEPGQITDTQYL. The V gene is TRBV18, the J gene TRBJ2-3; 7 bases are shared with TRBD1. The V and J ends lost 5 bases and 2 bases, in that order; junction bases with no gene match: 10. The CDR3 length is 16 residues. The germline V gene encodes CDR1 KGHSH and CDR2 LQKENI.

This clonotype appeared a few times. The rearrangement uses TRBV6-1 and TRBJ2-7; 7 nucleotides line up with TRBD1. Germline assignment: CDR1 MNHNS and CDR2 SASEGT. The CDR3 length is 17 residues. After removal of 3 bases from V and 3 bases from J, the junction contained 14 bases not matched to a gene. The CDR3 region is CASSEKGTAQFFYEQYF. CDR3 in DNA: TGTGCCAGCAGTGAGAAGGGGACAGCTCAATTCTTCTACGAGCAGTACTTC.

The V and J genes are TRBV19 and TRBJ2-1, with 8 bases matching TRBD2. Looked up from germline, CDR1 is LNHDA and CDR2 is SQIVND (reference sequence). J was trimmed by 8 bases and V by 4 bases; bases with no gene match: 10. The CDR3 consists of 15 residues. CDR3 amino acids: CASSTRGLGGDEQFF. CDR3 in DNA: TGTGCCAGTAGTACCCGGGGACTAGGGGGGGATGAGCAGTTCTTC.

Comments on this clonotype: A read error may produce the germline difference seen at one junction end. Written as DNA, the CDR3 is TGTGCCAGCAGGTTAGGTACTAGCGGGACCAATGAGCAGTTCTTC. Encoded protein: CASRLGTSGTNEQFF. The rearrangement uses TRBV7-9 and TRBJ2-1; 10 bases are shared with TRBD2. CDR3 length: 15 residues. Germline values: CDR1 SEHNR, CDR2 FQNEAQ (reference sequence).